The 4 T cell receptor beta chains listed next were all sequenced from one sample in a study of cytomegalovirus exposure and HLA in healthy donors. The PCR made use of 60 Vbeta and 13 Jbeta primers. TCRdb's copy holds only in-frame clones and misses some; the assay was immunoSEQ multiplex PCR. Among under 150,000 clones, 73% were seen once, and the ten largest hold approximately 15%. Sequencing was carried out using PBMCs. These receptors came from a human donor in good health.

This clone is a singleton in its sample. The CDR3 sequence is CASNQLGGGSEQFF. The CDR3 DNA follows: TGTGCCAGCAACCAGCTCGGGGGAGGGTCTGAGCAGTTCTTC. The rearrangement joins TRBV6-5 to TRBJ2-1; TRBD2 matches 7 bases. V shed 7 bases, J shed 9 bases, and the junction held 12 bases outside the gene matches. The CDR3 is made up of 14 amino acids. Per the germline V gene, CDR1 is MNHEY and CDR2 is SVGAGI.

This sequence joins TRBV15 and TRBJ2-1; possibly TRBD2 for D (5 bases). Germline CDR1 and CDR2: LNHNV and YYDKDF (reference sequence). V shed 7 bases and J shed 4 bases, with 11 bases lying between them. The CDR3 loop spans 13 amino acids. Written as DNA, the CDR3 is TGTGCCACCAACGGGAAGGCTTACAATGAGCAGTTCTTC. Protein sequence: CATNGKAYNEQFF. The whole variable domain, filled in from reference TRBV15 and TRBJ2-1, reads DAMVIQNPRYQVTQFGKPVTLSCSQTLNHNVMYWYQQKSSQAPKLLFHYYDKDFNNEADTPDNFQSRRPNTSFCFLDIRSPGLGDTAMYLCATNGKAYNEQFFGPGTRLTVL.

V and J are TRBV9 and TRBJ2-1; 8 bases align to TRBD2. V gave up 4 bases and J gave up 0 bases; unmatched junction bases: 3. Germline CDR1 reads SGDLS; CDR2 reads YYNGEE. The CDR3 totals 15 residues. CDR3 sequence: CASSIGLASYNEQFF. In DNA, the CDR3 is TGTGCCAGCAGCATAGGACTAGCCTCCTACAATGAGCAGTTCTTC.

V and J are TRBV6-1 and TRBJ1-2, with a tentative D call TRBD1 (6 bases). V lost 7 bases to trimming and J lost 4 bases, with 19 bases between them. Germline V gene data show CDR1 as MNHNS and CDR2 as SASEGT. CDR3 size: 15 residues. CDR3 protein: CASTSPEQGFYGYTF. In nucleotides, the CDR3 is TGTGCCAGCACGAGCCCAGAACAGGGTTTCTATGGCTACACCTTC.